This is a list of T cell receptor beta chains from one sample in a study of CD8+ T cells in alopecia areata. Profiled with immunoSEQ multiplex PCR; TCRdb holds only in-frame clones, not every one. The sample has 150,000 to 200,000 clones, approximately 65% seen once; the top ten hold approximately 0.91%. The source was CD4+ T cells sorted from blood, collected at week 4, from a patient treated with tofacitinib. The origin of the receptors is a human donor with alopecia areata. The CDR3 runs from the conserved cysteine through the conserved F or W. Each record gives: V gene, CDR3 protein.

TRBV27 CASSLTGQGSPLHF
TRBV5-1 CASSLEWGTGELFF
TRBV6-6 CASSTTGGLNQPQHF
TRBV29-1 CSATPPGQGSEKLFF
TRBV7-3 CASSGPGPSRAGELFF
TRBV14 CASSQQGLQNTEAFF
TRBV4-1 CASSPGANYGYTF
TRBV7-9 CASSSLLWTGGYTF
TRBV30 CAWRGTAVGEAFF
TRBV29-1 CSVVSSANTGELFF
TRBV29-1 CSVGTGPYEQYF
TRBV2 CARQAKLADTQYF
TRBV4-2 CASSQERLATDTQYF
TRBV15 CATERGEAGKETQYF
TRBV4-3 CASSQVEGTNEKLFF
TRBV14 CASSQVTVSSPLHF
TRBV4-1 CASSSPSGQTYGYTF
TRBV7-2 CASSPSGGAYEQYF
TRBV6-6 CASSWESSNQPQHF
TRBV7-9 CASSLVGWNQPQHF
TRBV29-1 CSVRWVPPGELFF
TRBV6-5 CASSRGTGGTQYF
TRBV29-1 CSVGQGNQPQHF
TRBV7-7 CASAPPGVETQYF
TRBV11-2 CASSLAPHYHEQYF
TRBV18 CASSPDRDSYEQYF
TRBV27 CASRQFGVGSNQPQHF
TRBV5-1 CASSRTRGNEQFF
TRBV14 CASSPGLYGYTF
TRBV10-3 CAIAGAGGGELFF
TRBV30 CAWSDPNGDTQYF
TRBV29-1 CSVAGVDTQYF
TRBV5-6 CASSIGTLNSPLHF